Presented here are 8 T cell receptor beta chains from one specimen sequenced in a study of response to subunit inactivated influenza vaccine. TCRdb ran MiXCR on the RT-PCR reads and lists one entry per CDR3 protein. The sample has about half a million distinct CDR3 sequences, 10% to 11% seen once. The source was PBMCs from blood, collected 45 days after vaccination. These receptors came from a man aged 50 to 60 who received an inactivated influenza vaccine.

This chain connects TRBV6-4 to TRBJ2-2; possible D gene TRBD1, 6 bases. The V and J ends lost 8 bases and 4 bases respectively, with 11 bases between them. The CDR3 is 13 amino acids. Germline-derived CDR1 and CDR2 are MRHNA and SNTAGT. The chain's CDR3 is CASRGQFTGELFF. The CDR3 bases are TGTGCCAGCCGAGGACAGTTCACCGGGGAGCTGTTTTTT.

This clonotype appeared many times. The CDR3 here is CASSLGPNSPLHF. CDR3 coding DNA: TGCGCCAGCAGTTTAGGACCAAATTCACCCCTCCACTTT. The V and J genes are TRBV5-1 and TRBJ1-6; no definite D call. V was pared by 5 bases and J by 7 bases, with 10 bases between. The CDR3 loop spans 13 amino acids. Germline assignment: CDR1 SGHRS and CDR2 YFSETQ.

The V and J genes are TRBV4-2 and TRBJ2-1; D might be TRBD2 (6 bases). Trimming took 4 bases from V and 4 from J, leaving 14 bases between them. The CDR3 sequence is 15 residues long. Germline CDR1 LGHNA, CDR2 YNFKEQ. CDR3 DNA: TGTGCCAGCAGCCCTAGCGTGACGGAATACAATGAGCAGTTCTTC. Translation: CASSPSVTEYNEQFF.

The sample holds a few counts of this clonotype. The chain is built from TRBV20-1 and TRBJ2-3, with 8 bases fitting TRBD2. The CDR3 consists of 11 residues. CDR1 is DFQATT and CDR2 is SNEGSKA in the germline V gene (reference sequence). The CDR3 DNA follows: TGCATTAGCGGGAAGACAGATACGCAGTATTTT. As protein: CISGKTDTQYF.

This clonotype has a count of ten or more. V gene TRBV12-3 or TRBV12-4 combines with J gene TRBJ2-5; D gene ambiguous. The CDR3 consists of 11 residues. V lost 6 bases to trimming and J lost 5 bases, with 7 bases between them. The CDR3 loop reads CASRFGETQYF. For the CDR3, the DNA is TGTGCCAGCAGGTTCGGGGAGACCCAGTACTTC.

This clonotype was picked up many times. J is TRBJ2-5 and V is TRBV5-5; D gene uncertain. Trimming removed 4 bases at V and 2 bases at J, with 18 bases between. CDR3 length equals 16 residues. The germline CDR1 and CDR2 sequences are SGHKS and YYEKEE (reference sequence). Here the CDR3 DNA reads TGTGCCAGCAGCCCAACTGCGTGGACCGCTCAAGAGACCCAGTACTTC. It translates to CASSPTAWTAQETQYF.

This clonotype was seen a few times. The V and J genes are TRBV11-2 and TRBJ2-7; TRBD2 aligns across 8 bases. The CDR3 sequence is 16 residues long. Germline V gene data show CDR1 as SGHAT and CDR2 as FQNNGV. J was trimmed by 2 bases and V by 3 bases; bases with no gene match: 9. CDR3 DNA: TGTGCCAGCAGCTTTACGAGCGGGGGCCTTCCCTACGAGCAGTACTTC. It encodes CASSFTSGGLPYEQYF.

The chain couples TRBV10-3 to TRBJ2-1, with D tentatively TRBD2 (6 bases). CDR1 and CDR2 from the germline V gene are ENHRY and SYGVKD. This CDR3 is 12 amino acids long. The V end was cut by 3 bases, the J end by 10 bases, with 10 bases between. CDR3 loop: CAISDPGGEQFF. DNA of the CDR3: TGTGCCATCAGTGATCCCGGGGGAGAGCAGTTCTTC.